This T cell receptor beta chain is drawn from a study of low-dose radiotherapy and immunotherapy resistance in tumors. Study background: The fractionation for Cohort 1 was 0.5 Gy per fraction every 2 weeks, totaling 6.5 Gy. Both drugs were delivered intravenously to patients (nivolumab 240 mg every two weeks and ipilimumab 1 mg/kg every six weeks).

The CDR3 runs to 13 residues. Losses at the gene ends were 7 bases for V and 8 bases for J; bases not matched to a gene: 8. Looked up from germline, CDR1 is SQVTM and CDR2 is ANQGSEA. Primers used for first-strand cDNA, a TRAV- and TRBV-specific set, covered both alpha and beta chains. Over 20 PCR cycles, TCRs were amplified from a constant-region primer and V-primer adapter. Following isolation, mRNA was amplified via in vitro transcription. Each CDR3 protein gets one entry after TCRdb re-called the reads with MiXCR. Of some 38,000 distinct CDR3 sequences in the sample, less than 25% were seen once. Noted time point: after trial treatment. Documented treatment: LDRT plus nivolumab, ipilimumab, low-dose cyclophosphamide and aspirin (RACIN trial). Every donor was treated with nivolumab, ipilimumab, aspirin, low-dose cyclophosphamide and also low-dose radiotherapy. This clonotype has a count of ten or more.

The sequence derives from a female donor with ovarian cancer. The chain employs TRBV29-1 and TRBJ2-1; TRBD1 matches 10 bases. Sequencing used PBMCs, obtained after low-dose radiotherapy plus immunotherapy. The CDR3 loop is CSAETGQGYEQFF. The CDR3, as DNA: TGCAGCGCGGAAACGGGACAGGGGTATGAGCAGTTCTTC.